The next 11 T cell receptor beta chains were all read from a single sample in a study of HIV-infected patients and healthy controls. All unsorted peripheral T cells were captured because whole blood was used without fractionation. Around 0.5 ug RNA was reverse transcribed with alpha and beta constant-region primers. Alpha and beta chain libraries were made separately by chain-specific third strand synthesis with multiplexing indices. TCRdb used MiXCR to reprocess the 5' RACE reads, holding one entry per CDR3 protein. This table has fewer than 7,000 distinct CDR3 sequences, 10% to 11% appearing once. The sequencing used blood, collected before antiretroviral therapy. Source of these receptors: an adult with HIV infection.

In DNA form, the CDR3 reads TGTGCCAGCAGTTACTCGTACGGGAGAGTAGCCTACGAGCAGTACTTC. It encodes CASSYSYGRVAYEQYF. The chain is built from TRBV6-5 and TRBJ2-7, with a tentative D call TRBD2 (6 bases). Trimming cost V 0 bases and J 2 bases, with 14 bases left between them. Germline V CDR1 and CDR2: MNHEY, SVGAGI. The CDR3 loop spans 16 amino acids.

J is TRBJ2-7 and V is TRBV7-2; a possible D gene is TRBD1 (5 bases). Per germline, CDR1 SGHTA and CDR2 FQGNSA. V lost 1 base and J lost 3, with 10 bases in between. This CDR3 region has 14 residues. DNA for the CDR3: TGTGCCAGCAGCTTAGGTGTCCAGGGCTACGAGCAGTACTTC. This encodes CASSLGVQGYEQYF.

This clonotype is labeled medium-sized. The V call is TRBV7-2, the J call TRBJ1-1, with 9 bases fitting TRBD1. CDR3 length equals 15 residues. The ends lost 5 bases at V and 2 bases at J; junction bases unmatched: 6. Germline V gives CDR1 SGHTA, CDR2 FQGNSA. This CDR3 is CASSLQGALNTEAFF. The CDR3 DNA reads as TGTGCCAGCAGCCTACAGGGGGCCCTTAACACTGAAGCTTTCTTT.

This clonotype was found many times. J is TRBJ2-1 and V is TRBV9; the D gene is possibly TRBD1 (5 bases). Trimming pared 0 bases from V and 10 bases from J, leaving 20 bases between. The CDR3 extends over 16 amino acids. Per germline, CDR1 SGDLS and CDR2 YYNGEE. CDR3 protein: CASSVGQPNPPGEQFF. DNA of the CDR3: TGTGCCAGCAGCGTAGGACAGCCTAATCCCCCCGGGGAGCAGTTCTTC.

This chain joins TRBV29-1 and TRBJ2-6; TRBD2 matches at 11 bases. Per germline, CDR1 SQVTM and CDR2 ANQGSEA. The V segment lost 2 bases and the J segment 0 bases; nucleotides outside the gene matches: 3. The CDR3 extends over 17 amino acids. The CDR3, as DNA: TGCAGCGTTGAACAGGGGACTAGCGGCTCTGGGGCCAACGTCCTGACTTTC. This codes for CSVEQGTSGSGANVLTF.

This clonotype ranks as medium-sized. The V call is TRBV12-3 or TRBV12-4, the J call TRBJ2-2; weak D call: TRBD2 (5 bases). V lost 2 bases, J lost 1 base, and 8 bases lay in between. The CDR3 runs 15 residues. CDR3: CASSLSGRNTGELFF. CDR3 nucleotides: TGTGCCAGCAGTTTAAGCGGACGGAACACCGGGGAGCTGTTTTTT.

This chain connects TRBV20-1 to TRBJ2-5; 9 bases line up with TRBD1. V shed 3 bases, J shed 5 bases, and the junction held 4 bases outside the gene matches. CDR1 and CDR2 from the germline V gene are DFQATT and SNEGSKA (reference sequence). CDR3 length: 13 residues. CDR3 bases: TGCAGTGCTAGGGACAGGGGTATGGAGACCCAGTACTTC. This encodes CSARDRGMETQYF.

This clonotype is classed as medium-sized. The genes are TRBV6-5 and TRBJ1-1, with 7 bases matching TRBD1. In germline, CDR1 is MNHEY, CDR2 SVGAGI. The CDR3 consists of 17 residues. The J segment lost 0 bases and the V segment lost 5 bases, leaving 12 bases of the junction unmatched. CDR3 DNA: TGTGCCAGCAGTACACTTTTCACAGGGGCCATGAACACTGAAGCTTTCTTT. Amino acid sequence: CASSTLFTGAMNTEAFF.

By its share, this clonotype is medium-sized. This chain uses TRBV9 with TRBJ1-1; 7 nucleotides align to TRBD1. Trimming removed 5 bases from V and 4 bases from J; junction bases left unmatched: 5. From germline, CDR1 is SGDLS and CDR2 YYNGEE. CDR3 size: 13 residues. The CDR3 bases are TGTGCCAGCAGAGCGCCAGGGGGCACTGAAGCTTTCTTT. It encodes CASRAPGGTEAFF.

This clonotype has at least ten counts. This rearrangement joins TRBV7-8 to TRBJ2-1; 10 positions agree with TRBD2. CDR3 length equals 15 residues. The trim removed 5 bases at V and 2 bases at J, leaving 3 bases unmatched. From germline, CDR1 is SGHVS and CDR2 FQNEAQ. The CDR3 DNA follows: TGTGCCAGCAGCCAGCGGGAGGGCCCCTACAATGAGCAGTTCTTC. Translation: CASSQREGPYNEQFF.

This clonotype showed up many times. The chain recombines TRBV18 with TRBJ1-5; D is possibly TRBD1 (5 bases). V was trimmed by 2 bases and J by 9 bases, leaving 17 bases between them. Per the germline V gene, CDR1 is KGHSH and CDR2 is LQKENI. The CDR3 is 15 amino acids. The CDR3 DNA reads TGTGCCAGCTCACCAGAGCCTGCGGGGGGTGGGCCCCAGCATTTT. It codes for CASSPEPAGGGPQHF.